The present T cell receptor (beta chain) was sequenced within a study of T cells in Graves' hyperthyroidism and ophthalmopathy. Points from the study as a whole: Among clonotypes expanded in thyroid above 0.001, most were also found in blood. Stable hyperthyroidism was told apart from ophthalmopathy by a model built on 13 V-J features.

RNA transcripts gave rise to amplified TCR beta CDR3 regions. First-round RT-PCR targeting the TCR CDR3 was performed with the HTBI primer set. Using its own MiXCR run on the multiplex PCR reads, TCRdb lists one record per CDR3 protein. The sample holds more than 500,000 distinct CDR3 sequences; 46% are singletons and the top ten take around 19%. Uncontrolled infection, other autoimmune disease, pregnancy or lactation disqualified patients from enrolment. The diagnoses drew upon clinical symptoms, serum thyroxine and TRAb, thyroid ultrasound and orbital computed tomography. This clonotype was seen repeatedly, ten times or more. Its target is unknown. This receptor was obtained from an adult woman with Graves' disease, either hyperthyroidism or ophthalmopathy (not recorded which). The sample taken for sequencing was peripheral blood or thyroid tissue (not recorded which).

For the CDR3, the DNA is TGTGCCACCAGCACCTCCGGGACAATGAACACTGAAGCTTTCTTT. It codes for CATSTSGTMNTEAFF. The chain combines TRBV15 with TRBJ1-1, with a weak D call TRBD1 (6 bases). The length of the CDR3 is 15 residues. The germline V gene has CDR1 LNHNV and CDR2 YYDKDF (reference sequence). Trimming cost V 4 bases and J 0 bases, with 12 bases left between them. The complete variable domain, with remaining parts taken from reference TRBV15 and TRBJ1-1, reads DAMVIQNPRYQVTQFGKPVTLSCSQTLNHNVMYWYQQKSSQAPKLLFHYYDKDFNNEADTPDNFQSRRPNTSFCFLDIRSPGLGDTAMYLCATSTSGTMNTEAFFGQGTRLTVV.